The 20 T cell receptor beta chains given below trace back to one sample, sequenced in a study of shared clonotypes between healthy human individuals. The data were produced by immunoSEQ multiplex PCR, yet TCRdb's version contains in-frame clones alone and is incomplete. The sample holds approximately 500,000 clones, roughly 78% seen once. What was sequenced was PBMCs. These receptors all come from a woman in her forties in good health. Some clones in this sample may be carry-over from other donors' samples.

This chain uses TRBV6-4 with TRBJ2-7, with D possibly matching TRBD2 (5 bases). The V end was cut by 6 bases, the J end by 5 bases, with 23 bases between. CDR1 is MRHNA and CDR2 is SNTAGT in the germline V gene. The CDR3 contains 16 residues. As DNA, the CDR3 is TGTGCCAGCAGGCCCAGACGGGATAGCTCATTAGACGAGCAGTACTTC. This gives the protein CASRPRRDSSLDEQYF.

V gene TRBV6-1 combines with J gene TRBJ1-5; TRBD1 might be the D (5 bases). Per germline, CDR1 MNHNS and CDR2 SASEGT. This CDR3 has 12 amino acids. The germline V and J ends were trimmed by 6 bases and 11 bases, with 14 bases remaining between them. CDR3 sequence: CASSRDSSAQHF. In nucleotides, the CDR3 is TGTGCCAGCAGCCGAGACAGTTCGGCCCAGCATTTT.

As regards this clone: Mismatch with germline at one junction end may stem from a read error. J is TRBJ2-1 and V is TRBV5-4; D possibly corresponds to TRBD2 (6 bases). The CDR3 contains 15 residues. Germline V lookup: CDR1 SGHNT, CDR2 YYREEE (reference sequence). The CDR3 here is CASSQVRGNYNEQFF. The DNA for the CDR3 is TGCGCCAGCAGCCAAGTACGGGGGAACTACAATGAGCAGTTCTTC.

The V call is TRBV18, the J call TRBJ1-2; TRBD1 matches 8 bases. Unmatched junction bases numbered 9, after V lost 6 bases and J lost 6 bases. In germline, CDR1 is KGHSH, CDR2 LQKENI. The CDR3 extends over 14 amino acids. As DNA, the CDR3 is TGTGCCAGCTCGGCCTCGACAGGGGATAATGGCTACACCTTC. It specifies CASSASTGDNGYTF.

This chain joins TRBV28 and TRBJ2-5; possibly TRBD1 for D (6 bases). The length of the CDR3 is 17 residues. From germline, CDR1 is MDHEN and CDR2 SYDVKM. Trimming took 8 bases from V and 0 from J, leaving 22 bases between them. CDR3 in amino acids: CASDRSHRDDYQETQYF. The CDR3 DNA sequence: TGTGCCAGCGACCGATCTCACAGGGATGACTACCAAGAGACCCAGTACTTC.

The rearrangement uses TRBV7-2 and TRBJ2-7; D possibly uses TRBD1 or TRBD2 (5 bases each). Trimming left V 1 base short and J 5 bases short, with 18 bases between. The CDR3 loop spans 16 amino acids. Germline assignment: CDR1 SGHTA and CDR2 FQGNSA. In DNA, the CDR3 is TGTGCCAGCAGCTTAGGCCATCTGGGGACGCTAAACGAGCAGTACTTC. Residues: CASSLGHLGTLNEQYF.

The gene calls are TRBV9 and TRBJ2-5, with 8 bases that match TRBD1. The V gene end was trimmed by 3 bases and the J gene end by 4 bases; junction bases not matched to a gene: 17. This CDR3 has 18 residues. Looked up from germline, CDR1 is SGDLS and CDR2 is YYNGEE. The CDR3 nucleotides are TGTGCCAGCAGCGGGCACCAGGGGGCCGGTGCCCGAGTAGAGACCCAGTACTTC. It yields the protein CASSGHQGAGARVETQYF.

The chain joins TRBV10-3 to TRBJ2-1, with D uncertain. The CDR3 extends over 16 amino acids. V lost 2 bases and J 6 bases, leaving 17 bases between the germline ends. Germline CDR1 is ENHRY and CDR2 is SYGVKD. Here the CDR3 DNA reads TGTGCCATCAGTGAGAAGCTCCTGGGATCGGGCAATGAGCAGTTCTTC. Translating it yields CAISEKLLGSGNEQFF.

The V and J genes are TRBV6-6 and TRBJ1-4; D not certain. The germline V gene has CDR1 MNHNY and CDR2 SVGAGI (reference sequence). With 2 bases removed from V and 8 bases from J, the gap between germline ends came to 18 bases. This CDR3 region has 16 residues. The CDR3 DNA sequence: TGTGCCAGCAGTTACCGGCGAGAGGGCGCTTGGGAAAAACTGTTTTTT. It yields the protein CASSYRREGAWEKLFF.

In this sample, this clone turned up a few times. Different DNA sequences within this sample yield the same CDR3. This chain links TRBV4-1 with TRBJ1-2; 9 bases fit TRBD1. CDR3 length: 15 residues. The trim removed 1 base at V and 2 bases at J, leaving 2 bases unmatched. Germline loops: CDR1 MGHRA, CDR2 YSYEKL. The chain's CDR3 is CASSQGDRANYGYTF. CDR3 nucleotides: TGCGCCAGCAGCCAAGGGGACAGGGCGAACTATGGCTACACCTTC.

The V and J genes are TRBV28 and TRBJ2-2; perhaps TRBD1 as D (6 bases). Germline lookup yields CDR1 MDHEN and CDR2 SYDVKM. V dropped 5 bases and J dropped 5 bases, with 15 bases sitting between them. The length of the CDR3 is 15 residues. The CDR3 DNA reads TGTGCCAGCAGTACCGTAACAGGGATGACCGGGGAGCTGTTTTTT. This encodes CASSTVTGMTGELFF.

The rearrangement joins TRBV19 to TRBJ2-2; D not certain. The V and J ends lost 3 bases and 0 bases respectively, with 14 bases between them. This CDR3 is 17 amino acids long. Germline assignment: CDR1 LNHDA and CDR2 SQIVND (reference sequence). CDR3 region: CASSIRPGLSNTGELFF. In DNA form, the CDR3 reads TGTGCCAGTAGTATCCGTCCCGGGCTTTCGAACACCGGGGAGCTGTTTTTT. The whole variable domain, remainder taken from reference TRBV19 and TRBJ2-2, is DGGITQSPKYLFRKEGQNVTLSCEQNLNHDAMYWYRQDPGQGLRLIYYSQIVNDFQKGDIAEGYSVSREKKESFPLTVTSAQKNPTAFYLCASSIRPGLSNTGELFFGEGSRLTVL.

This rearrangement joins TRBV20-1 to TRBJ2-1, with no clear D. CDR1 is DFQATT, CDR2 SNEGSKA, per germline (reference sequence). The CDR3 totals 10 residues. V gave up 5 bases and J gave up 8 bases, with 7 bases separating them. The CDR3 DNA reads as TGCAGTGCTGGACCGGATGAGCAGTTCTTC. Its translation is CSAGPDEQFF.

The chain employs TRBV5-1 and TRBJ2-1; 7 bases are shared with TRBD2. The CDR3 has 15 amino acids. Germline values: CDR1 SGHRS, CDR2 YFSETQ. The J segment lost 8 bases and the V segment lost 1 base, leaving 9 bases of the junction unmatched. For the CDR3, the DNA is TGCGCCAGCAGCTTGTACGGACTAGTGGCCGATGAGCAGTTCTTC. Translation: CASSLYGLVADEQFF.

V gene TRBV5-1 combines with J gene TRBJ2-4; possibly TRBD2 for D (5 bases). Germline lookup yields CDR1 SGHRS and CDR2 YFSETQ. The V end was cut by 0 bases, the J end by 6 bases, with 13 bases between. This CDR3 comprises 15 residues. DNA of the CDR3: TGCGCCAGCAGCTTGGTATCGGGGAATGGAAACATTCAGTACTTC. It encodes CASSLVSGNGNIQYF.

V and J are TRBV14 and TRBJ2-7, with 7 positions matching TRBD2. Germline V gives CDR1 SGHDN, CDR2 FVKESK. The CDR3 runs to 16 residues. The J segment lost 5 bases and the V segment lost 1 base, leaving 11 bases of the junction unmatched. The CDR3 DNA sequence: TGTGCCAGCAGCCAAGTTGGGCGGCGGGAGTATCACGAGCAGTACTTC. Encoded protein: CASSQVGRREYHEQYF. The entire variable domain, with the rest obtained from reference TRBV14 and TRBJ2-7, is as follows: EAGVTQFPSHSVIEKGQTVTLRCDPISGHDNLYWYRRVMGKEIKFLLHFVKESKQDESGMPNNRFLAERTGGTYSTLKVQPAELEDSGVYFCASSQVGRREYHEQYFGPGTRLTVT.

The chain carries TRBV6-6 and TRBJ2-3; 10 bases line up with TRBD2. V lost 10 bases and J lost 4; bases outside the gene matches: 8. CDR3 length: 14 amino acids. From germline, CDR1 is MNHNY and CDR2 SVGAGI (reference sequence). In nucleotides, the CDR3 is TGTGCCACAGGGCCTAGCGGGAGCCCAGATACGCAGTATTTT. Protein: CATGPSGSPDTQYF.

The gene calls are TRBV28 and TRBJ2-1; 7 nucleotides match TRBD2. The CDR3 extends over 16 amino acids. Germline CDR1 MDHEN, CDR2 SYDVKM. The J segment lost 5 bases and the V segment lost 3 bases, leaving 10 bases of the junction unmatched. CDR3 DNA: TGTGCCAGCAGTTTCGAGGTGGCGGGAGAGGACAATGAGCAGTTCTTC. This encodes CASSFEVAGEDNEQFF.

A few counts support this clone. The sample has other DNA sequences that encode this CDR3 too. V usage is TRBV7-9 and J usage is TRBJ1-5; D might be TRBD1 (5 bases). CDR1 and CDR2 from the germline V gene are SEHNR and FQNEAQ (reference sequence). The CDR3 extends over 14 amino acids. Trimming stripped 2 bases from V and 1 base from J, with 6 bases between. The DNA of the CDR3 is TGTGCCAGCAGCTTACAGGGAAGCAATCAGCCCCAGCATTTT. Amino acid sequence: CASSLQGSNQPQHF.

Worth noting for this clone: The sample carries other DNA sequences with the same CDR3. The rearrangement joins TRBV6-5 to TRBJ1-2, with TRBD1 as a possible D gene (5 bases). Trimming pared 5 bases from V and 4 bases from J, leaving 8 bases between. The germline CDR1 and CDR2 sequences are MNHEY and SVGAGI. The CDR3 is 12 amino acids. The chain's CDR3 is CASSDSAYGYTF. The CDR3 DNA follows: TGTGCCAGCAGTGACAGCGCCTATGGCTACACCTTC.